This T cell receptor beta chain was retrieved from a study of cytotoxic CD8 clonotypes in ibrutinib-treated CLL. Whole-study context: Mean yields were 255,043 productive templates and around 98,000 productive rearrangements per sample.

V lost 5 bases and J lost 4; bases outside the gene matches: 8. Germline CDR1 and CDR2: MNHNS and SASEGT. The CDR3 is 14 residues long. Sequencing used immunoSEQ multiplex PCR; TCRdb keeps in-frame clones, though not all of them. The data show roughly 76,000 clones, over 75% seen once. Comments on this clone: The target antigen is unknown. The sample contains more than one DNA sequence encoding this CDR3.

Points from the study as a whole: Private clonotypes, not public ones, expanded at ibrutinib response. Higher circulating CD8+ T-cell counts strongly accompanied higher baseline clonality, above age-matched healthy donors.

This chain links TRBV6-1 with TRBJ2-7, with TRBD1 matching 7 bases. Here the sequenced sample was PBMCs, taken at disease progression, from a patient treated with ibrutinib. This TCR came from a human donor with chronic lymphocytic leukemia. CDR3 nucleotides: TGTGCCAGCAGTCAAACAGGGGAAGGGTACGAGCAGTACTTC. Amino acid sequence: CASSQTGEGYEQYF.